These 14 T cell receptor beta chains share one sample of origin, sequenced in a study of blood T cell repertoires in COVID-19. Libraries were prepared by immunoSEQ multiplex PCR; TCRdb keeps only in-frame clonotypes and omits some of them. The sample comprises some 150,000 clones, roughly 80% of which are singletons, and under 0.75% rests with the top ten. The sample comprised peripheral blood. These receptors came from a man aged 60 to 75 with acute or convalescent COVID-19.

Comments on this clone: The same CDR3 is also encoded by other DNA sequences in this sample. This sequence joins TRBV7-9 and TRBJ1-5; D call uncertain. V shed 1 base and J shed 6 bases, with 4 bases lying between them. CDR3 length equals 12 residues. Germline CDR1 SEHNR, CDR2 FQNEAQ (reference sequence). The CDR3 protein is CASSLDSQPQHF. CDR3 sequence (DNA): TGTGCCAGCAGCTTAGATAGTCAGCCCCAGCATTTT. The complete variable domain, with remaining parts taken from reference TRBV7-9 and TRBJ1-5, reads DTGVSQNPRHKITKRGQNVTFRCDPISEHNRLYWYRQTLGQGPEFLTYFQNEAQLEKSRLLSDRFSAERPKGSFSTLEIQRTEQGDSAMYLCASSLDSQPQHFGDGTRLSIL.

The chain employs TRBV28 and TRBJ1-1, with 8 bases identical to TRBD1. The CDR3 spans 14 residues. Losses at the gene ends were 6 bases for V and 1 base for J; bases not matched to a gene: 4. The germline CDR1 and CDR2 sequences are MDHEN and SYDVKM. For the CDR3, the DNA is TGTGCCAGCAGACAACAGGGGGGGAACACTGAAGCTTTCTTT. Translation: CASRQQGGNTEAFF.

This chain joins TRBV6-6 and TRBJ1-3; tentatively, D is TRBD1 (5 bases). The CDR3 has 16 amino acids. The germline V gene encodes CDR1 MNHNY and CDR2 SVGAGI (reference sequence). The V end was cut by 5 bases, the J end by 0 bases, with 14 bases between. CDR3 in DNA: TGTGCCAGCAGTGCCCCGACAGTCAGCTCTGGAAACACCATATATTTT. Its protein is CASSAPTVSSGNTIYF.

This clone was counted once. This chain connects TRBV28 to TRBJ1-6, with a weak D call TRBD1 (6 bases). The germline V and J ends were trimmed by 2 bases and 9 bases, with 14 bases remaining between them. Germline CDR1 and CDR2: MDHEN and SYDVKM. The CDR3 spans 15 residues. CDR3 residues: CASSLAGGGGSPLHF. The CDR3 DNA reads as TGTGCCAGCAGTTTAGCCGGGGGCGGGGGTTCACCCCTCCACTTT.

This clone has more than one count but fewer than ten. The J gene is TRBJ2-2, the V gene TRBV5-6, with D possibly being TRBD1 (5 bases). The CDR3 sequence is 16 residues long. Per the germline V gene, CDR1 is SGHDT and CDR2 is YYEEEE. V shed 4 bases and J shed 5 bases, with 18 bases lying between them. CDR3 sequence reads: CASSVDSSAGTGELFF. For the CDR3, the DNA is TGTGCCAGCAGCGTCGACAGTTCTGCCGGTACCGGGGAGCTGTTTTTT. Full variable domain (outside the CDR3, taken from reference TRBV5-6 and TRBJ2-2): DAGVTQSPTHLIKTRGQQVTLRCSPKSGHDTVSWYQQALGQGPQFIFQYYEEEERQRGNFPDRFSGHQFPNYSSELNVNALLLGDSALYLCASSVDSSAGTGELFFGEGSRLTVL.

The V gene is TRBV6-5, the J gene TRBJ2-2, with 15 bases fitting TRBD2. The CDR3 spans 16 residues. V lost 4 bases to trimming and J lost 8 bases; unmatched junction nucleotides: 5. Germline values: CDR1 MNHEY, CDR2 SVGAGI. The CDR3 spells CASSSWTSGRAGELFF. In DNA form, the CDR3 reads TGTGCCAGCAGTTCCTGGACTAGCGGGAGGGCGGGGGAGCTGTTTTTT.

This sequence joins TRBV4-1 and TRBJ2-2; D is perhaps TRBD2 (6 bases). V lost 0 bases and J 7 bases, leaving 12 bases between the germline ends. Germline V gene lookup returns CDR1 MGHRA and CDR2 YSYEKL. This CDR3 has 15 amino acids. The CDR3 coding sequence is TGCGCCAGCAGCCAAGATCGGCGGGGAAACGGGGAGCTGTTTTTT. Its translation: CASSQDRRGNGELFF.

Here the CDR3 reads CASSLSTAGYGYTF. The CDR3 bases are TGTGCCAGCAGCTTGTCTACAGCAGGGTATGGCTACACCTTC. V is TRBV5-4 and J is TRBJ1-2; D is perhaps TRBD1 (5 bases). The CDR3 is made up of 14 amino acids. Trimming cost V 1 base and J 5 bases, with 12 bases left between them. Germline CDR1 reads SGHNT; CDR2 reads YYREEE (reference sequence).

V gene TRBV5-5 combines with J gene TRBJ1-6, with 12 bases matching TRBD1. Per germline, CDR1 SGHKS and CDR2 YYEKEE (reference sequence). The CDR3 is 16 residues long. After removal of 4 bases from V and 5 bases from J, the junction contained 4 bases not matched to a gene. This CDR3 reads CASSVGQGANNSPLHF. CDR3 bases: TGTGCCAGCAGCGTGGGACAGGGGGCGAATAATTCACCCCTCCACTTT.

This chain uses TRBV19 with TRBJ1-2; 12 bases fit TRBD1. This CDR3 has 14 amino acids. Germline V lookup: CDR1 LNHDA, CDR2 SQIVND (reference sequence). V shed 6 bases and J 8 bases; nucleotides not matched to a gene: 7. Here the CDR3 DNA reads TGTGCCAGTAGAACGGGACAGGGGGCGAGAGGCTACACCTTC. Translating it yields CASRTGQGARGYTF.

J is TRBJ2-1 and V is TRBV7-3, with 9 bases that match TRBD2. Germline CDR1 reads SGHTA; CDR2 reads FQGTGA. The V gene end was trimmed by 4 bases and the J gene end by 7 bases; junction bases not matched to a gene: 8. There are 15 residues in the CDR3. The chain's CDR3 is CASSSPAGGLNEQFF. The CDR3 bases are TGTGCCAGCAGCTCACCAGCGGGAGGTCTGAATGAGCAGTTCTTC. Supplemented by reference TRBV7-3 and TRBJ2-1, the full variable domain reads GAGVSQTPSNKVTEKGKYVELRCDPISGHTALYWYRQSLGQGPEFLIYFQGTGAADDSGLPNDRFFAVRPEGSVSTLKIQRTERGDSAVYLCASSSPAGGLNEQFFGPGTRLTVL.

The chain uses TRBV7-2 and TRBJ1-6; TRBD1 aligns across 7 bases. Germline V gives CDR1 SGHTA, CDR2 FQGNSA. The ends lost 5 bases at V and 7 bases at J; junction bases unmatched: 14. CDR3 length equals 17 residues. CDR3 nucleotide sequence: TGTGCCAGCAGCATGAACCGACAGGGAGTAGGGAATTCACCCCTCCACTTT. It yields the protein CASSMNRQGVGNSPLHF.

This chain links TRBV18 with TRBJ2-5; 7 nucleotides match TRBD1. The CDR3 is 16 amino acids. J lost 1 base, V lost 1 base, and 6 bases had no gene match. CDR1 and CDR2 from the germline V gene are KGHSH and LQKENI. The DNA for the CDR3 is TGTGCCAGCTCACCACTTGGACAGGACTCCCAAGAGACCCAGTACTTC. It specifies CASSPLGQDSQETQYF.

The chain uses TRBV15 and TRBJ1-1; 10 positions agree with TRBD1. The CDR3 contains 13 residues. V shed 10 bases and J 3 bases; nucleotides not matched to a gene: 5. Germline values: CDR1 LNHNV, CDR2 YYDKDF (reference sequence). CDR3: CASRQGADTEAFF. Written as DNA, the CDR3 is TGTGCCAGTCGACAGGGGGCGGACACTGAAGCTTTCTTT.